This record looks at one T cell receptor beta chain sequence and its context. No antigen is known for it. No quality values exist for individual bases; no much larger clone is one base distant. Taken from the germline V gene, the CDR1 and CDR2 loops are SQVTM and ANQGSEA. Trimming at the junction amounts to 6 bases on V and 2 bases on J, and the germline ends lie 14 bases apart. The CDR3 contains 13 residues, cysteine and phenylalanine counted. CDR3 DNA is the only sequence kept; it has 39 bases, read in frame from the first base. TCRbeta CDR3 regions were amplified from genomic DNA by means of the immunoSEQ Assay, a bias-controlled multiplex PCR. The study's own analysis went as follows. The number of nucleated cells in each sample was estimated from the amplification of reference gene primers within the assay. To quantify the absolute abundance of each unique TCRbeta CDR3 rearrangement, sequence reads were collapsed and filtered. For each sample, productive Simpson clonality was calculated by taking the square root of Simpson's diversity index across productive rearrangements. Not all clones reach the TCRdb copy of this immuneACCESS table, which keeps in-frame sequences only. Checked studies attribute under half of the gap to unresolved V genes and leave the rest unexplained. V, J and clone size are those of that table, while D and trimming were read from the DNA. The sample has 150,000 to 200,000 clones on record, approximately 82% of them singletons. The ten largest clones take up approximately 15% of the sample.

The data derive from a study of blood T cell repertoires in COVID-19 (dated by TCRdb to about 2020). Turning to the overall study: Samples from collaborators originated in the United States, Italy and Spain and spanned both the acute and convalescent phases of COVID-19. The sample metadata nearly always contained a de-identified subject ID, COVID-19 status, age in years and sex. A freely available public database, intended as a resource for researchers studying the immune response to SARS-CoV-2, is where the repertoires were released. Where HLA class I and class II types were available, the types were taken from metadata supplied by the sample provider, not from assay-based typing. Samples were obtained from the ongoing ImmuneRACE study (first 160 participants) and from 1,254 subjects provided by 6 global collaborators. The dataset comprised deeply sampled blood TCRbeta repertoires from subjects exposed to, actively infected with, or recovered from COVID-19. The material from the prospective study consisted of cDNA or gDNA derived from T cells, B-cell-depleted T cells, or PBMCs.

Participants in the prospective study were aged 18 to 89 years, lived in about two dozen United States geographic areas, and enrolled through a virtual design. In the prospective study, participants were assigned to cohorts based on the clinical history participants reported in a screening survey and a study questionnaire. Recovered participants in ImmuneRACE Cohort 3 were defined as having two consecutive negative NP/OP PCR tests, clearance from a healthcare professional, or resolution of symptoms. Mobile phlebotomists in the prospective study collected whole blood, serum and a nasopharyngeal or oropharyngeal swab from every participant. Prospective study participants could optionally give additional blood draws and questionnaires over a roughly two-month period. Blood samples from the prospective study were shipped frozen or at room temperature prior to DNA extraction. The paper's findings and limits, for the study overall: The quantity of clinical and demographic metadata differed by source and by participant and was supplied without curation.

This sequence uses TRBV29-1 and TRBJ2-7; TRBD2 is a weak D gene call, 6 bases matching. The sample consisted of PBMCs or T cells enriched from blood (not recorded which). This TCR derives from a woman in her forties or fifties who had recovered from COVID-19. The CDR3 in this case is CSVNSGSPYEQYF. The DNA reads TGCAGCGTCAACTCCGGGAGTCCCTACGAGCAGTACTTC.